This T cell receptor (beta chain) was sequenced for a study of blood T cell repertoires in COVID-19. In the study's own analysis: It was from reference gene primer amplification that nucleated cell counts were estimated. Sequencing was performed with immunoSEQ multiplex PCR; in TCRdb, only in-frame clones are kept and a portion is missing. That table furnishes V, J and clone size, whereas the DNA furnished D and trimming. The sample shows roughly 320,000 clones, approximately 91% of them seen only once. This study enrolled people aged roughly 18 to 89 from under 25 US geographic areas. Cohorts were based on clinical histories the participants reported. Exposed enrollees had met someone with a PCR-confirmed or clinician-diagnosed COVID-19 case at some point within the 2 weeks before study entry. The CDR3 covers 15 residues. Deletions cut 2 bases from V and 6 bases from J, with 11 bases between. CDR1 KGHSH and CDR2 LQKENI come from the germline V gene.

Sequencing used PBMCs or T cells enriched from blood (not recorded which). This sequence originates from a woman in her 30s who had been exposed to COVID-19. This chain links TRBV18 with TRBJ1-6; D gene ambiguous. The CDR3 nucleotides read TGTGCCAGCTCACCATCTGGCATGTCTAATTCACCCCTCCACTTT. It translates to CASSPSGMSNSPLHF.